This paragraph covers one T cell receptor (beta chain) sequence. Antigen: not known. Germline CDR1 is SGHTA and CDR2 is FQGTGA. The CDR3 contains 14 residues. V shed 2 bases, J shed 4 bases, and the junction held 1 base outside the gene matches. The data stem from a study of beta chain features in type 1 diabetes. General study findings and limits: PCR might favor shorter templates, but any such skew would affect patients and controls equally. A greater similarity of naive, central memory and Treg TCRB repertoires was seen among patients than among healthy donors.

Sequenced material consisted of expressed TCRB transcripts (all of the isolated RNA was reverse transcribed). The read count averaged around 3.6 million across naive, central memory and regulatory T cell samples. The assay was immunoSEQ multiplex PCR, and TCRdb's table has in-frame clones only and misses some. The data contain hundreds of thousands of clones, around 16% of them singletons. Researchers reported sorting CD4+ naive, central memory, regulatory and stem cell-like memory cells via CD45RO/CCR7/CD25/CD127/CD95/CD27. The sequencing input was naive CD4+ T cells from blood. The chain combines TRBV7-3 with TRBJ1-1; 10 bases fit TRBD1. The receptor's source is a man in his late teens or twenties in good health. This CDR3 is CASSLDRGLTEAFF. The CDR3 DNA is TGTGCCAGCAGCTTAGACAGGGGGCTCACTGAAGCTTTCTTT.